The T cell receptor (beta chain) under discussion was sequenced for a study of OX40 agonist ivuxolimab in advanced cancers. About the research overall: Treatment received earlier with anti-PD-1, anti-PD-L1 or anti-CTLA-4 agents was allowed, and under 50% had some.

The repertoire was sequenced with immunoSEQ multiplex PCR; TCRdb's copy has only in-frame clones and lacks some. The sample consists of 57,000 or so clones, around 86% of them appearing once. CDR1 and CDR2 (germline): SGHTA, FQGNSA. Trimming removed 6 bases at V and 5 bases at J, with 13 bases between. There are 13 residues in the CDR3. Comments on this clone: Its antigen is undetermined.

Patients were excluded for autoimmune disease history or systemic immunosuppression. Study conclusions and caveats: The study found among the lowest clonal expansion in partial responders at 0.1-3.0 mg/kg.

This chain links TRBV7-2 with TRBJ2-5; TRBD1 or TRBD2 may be the D gene (6 bases each). The material sequenced was CD4+ or CD8+ T cells sorted from blood, taken in a trial of the OX40 agonist ivuxolimab. The sequence came from an adult with an advanced solid tumor such as melanoma, head and neck, liver or kidney cancer. CDR3 amino acids: CASRFGGGETQYF. As DNA, the CDR3 is TGTGCCAGCAGGTTCGGAGGGGGGGAGACCCAGTACTTC.